A single sample gave rise to the 5 T cell receptor beta chains below, sequenced in a study of blood T cell repertoires in COVID-19. Sequencing was performed with immunoSEQ multiplex PCR; in TCRdb, only in-frame clones are kept and a portion is missing. The table includes a few hundred thousand clones, around nine tenths detected once. The sample comprised PBMCs or T cells enriched from blood (not recorded which). The receptors were sampled from a woman younger than 45 who had recovered from COVID-19.

J is TRBJ2-5 and V is TRBV27; TRBD2 matches at 15 bases. Losses at the gene ends were 5 bases for V and 0 bases for J; bases not matched to a gene: 7. The germline gives CDR1 MNHEY, CDR2 SMNVEV (reference sequence). This CDR3 is 18 amino acids long. This CDR3 is CASSPRGLAGGHQETQYF. The DNA of the CDR3 is TGTGCCAGCAGTCCGAGGGGACTAGCGGGGGGCCACCAAGAGACCCAGTACTTC.

The chain joins TRBV10-3 to TRBJ2-7; 9 bases are shared with TRBD1. Per germline, CDR1 ENHRY and CDR2 SYGVKD. V lost 6 bases to trimming and J lost 7 bases; unmatched junction nucleotides: 7. The CDR3 contains 13 residues. The CDR3 is CAIRGTGLREQYF. In DNA form, the CDR3 reads TGTGCCATCAGAGGGACAGGGTTGAGGGAGCAGTACTTC.

V and J are TRBV12-3 or TRBV12-4 and TRBJ1-1; 12 bases are a match to TRBD1. V gave up 3 bases and J gave up 8 bases; unmatched junction bases: 1. The CDR3 is made up of 13 amino acids. In DNA form, the CDR3 reads TGTGCCAGCAGTTTGGGACAGGGGGCAGAAGCTTTCTTT. It encodes CASSLGQGAEAFF.

This clone appeared a single time. V is TRBV28 and J is TRBJ1-4, with a possible D match to TRBD1 (6 bases). V was trimmed by 5 bases and J by 5 bases, leaving 9 bases between them. The CDR3 has 13 amino acids. Germline CDR1 is MDHEN and CDR2 is SYDVKM. This CDR3 is CASSGQGNEKLFF. CDR3 nucleotide sequence: TGTGCCAGCAGTGGGCAGGGGAATGAAAAACTGTTTTTT. The full variable domain, with the rest looked up from reference TRBV28 and TRBJ1-4, is DVKVTQSSRYLVKRTGEKVFLECVQDMDHENMFWYRQDPGLGLRLIYFSYDVKMKEKGDIPEGYSVSREKKERFSLILESASTNQTSMYLCASSGQGNEKLFFGSGTQLSVL.

This chain joins TRBV2 and TRBJ1-1; 7 bases match TRBD1. The CDR3 loop spans 15 amino acids. Germline values: CDR1 SNHLY, CDR2 FYNNEI. The trim removed 6 bases at V and 0 bases at J, leaving 7 bases unmatched. In DNA form, the CDR3 reads TGTGCCAGCAGGGAATACAGGGGAATGAACACTGAAGCTTTCTTT. Amino acid sequence: CASREYRGMNTEAFF.